Following are 18 T cell receptor beta chains from one sample sequenced in a study of T cell changes during pregnancy in multiple sclerosis. Profiled with immunoSEQ multiplex PCR; TCRdb holds only in-frame clones, not every one. Of about 67,000 clones in the sample, over 80% were seen once. Specimen: peripheral blood, collected in the second trimester of pregnancy. The receptors derive from a female donor in good health, enrolled as a control in a pregnancy study.

The chain is built from TRBV2 and TRBJ1-4; D not resolved. The CDR3 is made up of 13 amino acids. V gave up 8 bases and J gave up 0 bases, with 7 bases separating them. CDR1 is SNHLY, CDR2 FYNNEI, per germline. CDR3 sequence: CASRGATNEKLFF. The DNA for the CDR3 is TGTGCCAGCCGGGGAGCAACTAATGAAAAACTGTTTTTT.

This chain links TRBV6-4 with TRBJ2-1; the match to TRBD2 covers 10 bases. This CDR3 is 15 amino acids long. The V and J ends lost 6 bases and 3 bases, in that order; junction bases with no gene match: 5. Germline V lookup: CDR1 MRHNA, CDR2 SNTAGT. The CDR3 protein is CASSPLAGSYNEQFF. CDR3 bases: TGTGCCAGCAGCCCACTAGCGGGAAGCTACAATGAGCAGTTCTTC.

This clone has only one observation. The rearrangement links TRBV18 to TRBJ1-1, with unresolved D. Trimming shortened V by 6 bases and J by 1 base, and 9 bases separated the two germline ends. This CDR3 has 13 residues. CDR1 is KGHSH, CDR2 LQKENI, per germline. CDR3 sequence reads: CASSDLSNTEAFF. DNA of the CDR3: TGTGCCAGCTCGGACTTATCGAACACTGAAGCTTTCTTT.

The CDR3 DNA reads TGTGCTAGTGGTTTGGGTGGGACGGAGGGAGATACGCAGTATTTT. Amino acid sequence: CASGLGGTEGDTQYF. The chain uses TRBV12-5 and TRBJ2-3; a weak D match, TRBD2 (6 bases). This CDR3 region has 15 residues. With 1 base removed from V and 5 bases from J, the gap between germline ends came to 13 bases. Looked up from germline, CDR1 is LGHNT and CDR2 is FRNRAP. The full variable domain, completed using reference TRBV12-5 and TRBJ2-3, is DARVTQTPRHKVTEMGQEVTMRCQPILGHNTVFWYRQTMMQGLELLAYFRNRAPLDDSGMPKDRFSAEMPDATLATLKIQPSEPRDSAVYFCASGLGGTEGDTQYFGPGTRLTVL.

CDR3 nucleotide sequence: TGTGCCAGCAGCTTAGTCACTAGCGGATACAATGAGCAGTTCTTC. Amino acids: CASSLVTSGYNEQFF. The chain has TRBV7-2 and TRBJ2-1; 8 bases match TRBD2. V lost 1 base and J lost 4; bases outside the gene matches: 3. CDR1 SGHTA and CDR2 FQGNSA come from the germline V gene. The CDR3 is 15 residues long.

DNA for the CDR3: TGTGCCAGCAGCCAACAAAAGGGGCAGCCCCAGCATTTT. It is translated as CASSQQKGQPQHF. The chain is built from TRBV7-2 and TRBJ1-5; possibly TRBD1 for D (5 bases). Between the trimmed V and J ends, which lost 5 bases and 7 bases, there was a span of 12 bases. The V gene's germline CDR1 is SGHTA and CDR2 FQGNSA. The CDR3 consists of 13 residues.

This clone was seen only once. J is TRBJ2-3 and V is TRBV5-1, with 10 bases matching TRBD2. Germline assignment: CDR1 SGHRS and CDR2 YFSETQ. The junction had 3 bases not matched to a gene; V was cut back by 4 bases and J by 4 bases. This CDR3 region has 14 residues. The CDR3 reads CASSGTSVADTQYF. The CDR3 DNA is TGCGCCAGCAGCGGGACTAGCGTTGCAGATACGCAGTATTTT.

The count of this clone is one. CDR3 nucleotide sequence: TGTGCCAGCGTCCTGGGCAAATGGACCTACAATGAGCAGTTCTTC. Translating gives CASVLGKWTYNEQFF. The rearrangement links TRBV11-2 to TRBJ2-1, with no clear D. The germline V gene encodes CDR1 SGHAT and CDR2 FQNNGV. The V gene lost 8 bases and the J gene lost 2 bases, with 16 bases spanning the gap. This CDR3 comprises 15 residues.

Notes on this clone: The sample contains more than one DNA sequence encoding this CDR3. The chain uses TRBV30 and TRBJ2-2; 7 nucleotides agree with TRBD2. Germline CDR1 GTSNPN, CDR2 SVGIG (reference sequence). J lost 6 bases, V lost 1 base, and 2 bases had no gene match. CDR3 length equals 13 residues. CDR3 region: CAWSGAGAGELFF. The DNA for the CDR3 is TGTGCCTGGAGTGGCGCGGGGGCCGGGGAGCTGTTTTTT.

The CDR3 coding sequence is TGTGCCAGCAGAAACGGACAGGGCGGCACTGAAGCTTTCTTT. The encoded protein is CASRNGQGGTEAFF. The J gene is TRBJ1-1, the V gene TRBV6-5, with 8 bases fitting TRBD1. Trimming at V came to 6 bases and at J to 4 bases, leaving 7 bases not matched to a gene. Germline V lookup: CDR1 MNHEY, CDR2 SVGAGI. The CDR3 consists of 14 residues.

The chain links TRBV7-3 to TRBJ2-6; D is undetermined. This CDR3 comprises 15 residues. V was pared by 2 bases and J by 0 bases, with 5 bases between. Germline lookup yields CDR1 SGHTA and CDR2 FQGTGA. This CDR3 reads CASSLGLSGANVLTF. CDR3 sequence (DNA): TGTGCCAGCAGCTTAGGCCTCTCTGGGGCCAACGTCCTGACTTTC.

The chain recombines TRBV11-2 with TRBJ2-7; 7 bases fit TRBD1. Losses at the gene ends were 5 bases for V and 5 bases for J; bases not matched to a gene: 9. CDR3 length: 14 residues. Germline CDR1 is SGHAT and CDR2 is FQNNGV. Here the CDR3 DNA reads TGTGCCAGCAGCACCCGACAGGGCGCACACGAGCAGTACTTC. This translates into CASSTRQGAHEQYF.

The J gene is TRBJ1-3, the V gene TRBV2, with a tentative D call TRBD1 (5 bases). The V end lost 4 bases, the J end lost 0 bases, and 10 bases lay between the germline ends. The CDR3 totals 15 residues. Germline CDR1 SNHLY, CDR2 FYNNEI. The CDR3 sequence is CASSGGTNSGNTIYF. CDR3 DNA sequence: TGTGCCAGCAGTGGTGGGACTAACTCTGGAAACACCATATATTTT.

V gene TRBV5-1 combines with J gene TRBJ2-6, with 7 bases lining up with TRBD2. The CDR3 spans 15 residues. The germline V gene has CDR1 SGHRS and CDR2 YFSETQ. V lost 4 bases to trimming and J lost 2 bases; unmatched junction nucleotides: 3. The chain's CDR3 is CASSLRGAGANVLTF. CDR3 DNA sequence: TGCGCCAGCAGCCTTCGGGGGGCTGGGGCCAACGTCCTGACTTTC.

V gene TRBV5-1 combines with J gene TRBJ1-2; 8 nucleotides match TRBD1. CDR3 length: 17 amino acids. From germline, CDR1 is SGHRS and CDR2 YFSETQ. The ends lost 0 bases at V and 3 bases at J; junction bases unmatched: 10. CDR3 loop: CASSLGLRGLRDYGYTF. The CDR3 nucleotides are TGCGCCAGCAGCTTGGGGCTCAGGGGGCTAAGGGACTATGGCTACACCTTC. Complete variable domain (other parts from reference TRBV5-1 and TRBJ1-2): KAGVTQTPRYLIKTRGQQVTLSCSPISGHRSVSWYQQTPGQGLQFLFEYFSETQRNKGNFPGRFSGRQFSNSRSEMNVSTLELGDSALYLCASSLGLRGLRDYGYTFGSGTRLTVV.

The rearrangement uses TRBV6-5 and TRBJ2-1; the match to TRBD2 covers 11 bases. Germline assignment: CDR1 MNHEY and CDR2 SVGAGI. The CDR3 loop spans 15 amino acids. After removal of 6 bases from V and 7 bases from J, the junction contained 8 bases not matched to a gene. The CDR3 spells CASRKTSGSRNEQFF. The CDR3 DNA reads TGTGCCAGCAGGAAAACTAGCGGGAGTAGGAATGAGCAGTTCTTC.

The chain carries TRBV5-4 and TRBJ2-5, with D perhaps matching TRBD2 (5 bases). Trimming took off 6 bases at V and 4 bases at J, with 16 bases between the two ends. The germline V gene encodes CDR1 SGHNT and CDR2 YYREEE (reference sequence). The CDR3 spans 14 residues. CDR3 DNA: TGTGCCAGCACCCTCGGGATTTCCGGAGAGACCCAGTACTTC. Its protein product is CASTLGISGETQYF.

The chain couples TRBV5-6 to TRBJ2-7, with TRBD1 identical over 9 bases. From germline, CDR1 is SGHDT and CDR2 YYEEEE. After removal of 3 bases from V and 2 bases from J, the junction contained 3 bases not matched to a gene. The CDR3 runs 14 residues. The CDR3 region is CASSWGTGTYEQYF. The CDR3 bases are TGTGCCAGCAGCTGGGGGACAGGGACCTACGAGCAGTACTTC.